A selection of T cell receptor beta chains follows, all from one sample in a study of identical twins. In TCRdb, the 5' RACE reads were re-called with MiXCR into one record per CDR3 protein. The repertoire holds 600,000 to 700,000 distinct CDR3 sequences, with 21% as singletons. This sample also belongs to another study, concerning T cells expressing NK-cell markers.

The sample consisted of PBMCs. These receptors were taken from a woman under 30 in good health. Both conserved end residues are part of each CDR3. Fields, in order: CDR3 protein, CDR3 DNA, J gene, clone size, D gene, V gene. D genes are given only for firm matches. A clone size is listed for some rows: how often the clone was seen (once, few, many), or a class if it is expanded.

CSANGASGASTDTQYF	TGCAGTGCTAATGGGGCTAGCGGAGCTAGCACAGATACGCAGTATTTT	TRBJ2-3	-	TRBD2	TRBV20-1
CASSVGDRVRQPQHF	TGTGCCAGCAGCGTAGGGGACAGGGTACGACAGCCCCAGCATTTT	TRBJ1-5	-	TRBD1	TRBV9
CASAWLAGELFF	TGTGCCTCAGCATGGTTGGCCGGGGAGCTGTTTTTT	TRBJ2-2	-	-	TRBV6-5
CASSSAGGETQYF	TGTGCCAGCAGCTCCGCAGGGGGGGAGACCCAGTACTTC	TRBJ2-5	-	-	TRBV7-3
CATSDLGSETQYF	TGTGCCACCAGTGATTTAGGTTCGGAGACCCAGTACTTC	TRBJ2-5	-	-	TRBV24-1
CASSMLARGRETQYF	TGTGCCAGCAGCATGCTAGCGAGGGGGAGAGAGACCCAGTACTTC	TRBJ2-5	-	-	TRBV7-9
CSAGGTGGSGEQFF	TGCAGCGCGGGGGGGACAGGGGGCTCGGGTGAGCAGTTCTTC	TRBJ2-1	-	TRBD1	TRBV29-1
CAIAGYTSTDTQYF	TGTGCCATCGCGGGGTACACTAGCACAGATACGCAGTATTTT	TRBJ2-3	few	-	TRBV10-3
CASSPGTSGAQETQYF	TGCGCCAGCAGCCCTGGGACTAGCGGGGCCCAAGAGACCCAGTACTTC	TRBJ2-5	-	TRBD2	TRBV5-1
CSAGQGGGNTIYF	TGCAGTGCTGGACAGGGTGGTGGAAACACCATATATTTT	TRBJ1-3	many	TRBD1	TRBV20-1
CASSLNPGVREQYF	TGTGCCAGCAGTTTAAACCCAGGGGTAAGGGAGCAGTACTTC	TRBJ2-7	few	-	TRBV12-3/TRBV12-4
CSATTSDTGELFF	TGCAGTGCGACGACTAGCGACACCGGGGAGCTGTTTTTT	TRBJ2-2	few	TRBD2	TRBV20-1
CASSYRPGQGQETQYF	TGTGCCAGCAGTTACCGGCCGGGACAGGGGCAAGAGACCCAGTACTTC	TRBJ2-5	-	TRBD1	TRBV6-5
CASSLAATLSGSPLHF	TGCGCCAGCAGCTTGGCCGCGACCCTAAGCGGTTCACCCCTCCACTTT	TRBJ1-6	few	-	TRBV5-1
CSGRRGTGGTGKLFF	TGCAGCGGTCGGAGGGGAACAGGAGGAACCGGGAAGCTGTTTTTT	TRBJ2-2	-	-	TRBV29-1
CASSYGTGRETQYF	TGTGCCAGCAGTTACGGGACAGGCAGAGAGACCCAGTACTTC	TRBJ2-5	-	TRBD1	TRBV6-5
CASSRTGGNEQFF	TGTGCCAGCAGTCGGACGGGAGGGAATGAGCAGTTCTTC	TRBJ2-1	few	TRBD2	TRBV7-2
CASSSTGTGVYNEQFF	TGTGCCAGCAGCTCCACCGGGACAGGGGTTTACAATGAGCAGTTCTTC	TRBJ2-1	few	TRBD1	TRBV5-5
CASSPGQGSPTDTQYF	TGCGCCAGCAGCCCTGGTCAGGGGTCCCCCACAGATACGCAGTATTTT	TRBJ2-3	-	-	TRBV5-1
CASSYLAGAQDTQYF	TGTGCCAGCAGTTATCTAGCGGGGGCCCAAGATACGCAGTATTTT	TRBJ2-3	-	TRBD2	TRBV6-5
CASRSTGDTQYF	TGTGCCAGCAGATCGACAGGAGATACGCAGTATTTT	TRBJ2-3	once	-	TRBV6-2/TRBV6-3
CAISEEGDTQYF	TGTGCCATCAGTGAGGAGGGGGATACGCAGTATTTT	TRBJ2-3	few	-	TRBV10-3
CATGGTVAGGRYNEQFF	TGTGCCACCGGAGGTACAGTAGCGGGGGGGCGGTACAATGAGCAGTTCTTC	TRBJ2-1	-	TRBD2	TRBV3-1
CASSELVSDNEQFF	TGCGCCAGCAGCGAGCTAGTCTCCGACAATGAGCAGTTCTTC	TRBJ2-1	many	-	TRBV5-1
CASSFAGAGTGELFF	TGTGCCAGCAGTTTTGCGGGGGCAGGGACCGGGGAGCTGTTTTTT	TRBJ2-2	few	-	TRBV12-3/TRBV12-4
CASSLLARSNQPQHF	TGTGCCAGCAGTTTACTAGCGAGGAGCAATCAGCCCCAGCATTTT	TRBJ1-5	few	-	TRBV27
CASSLMPRGDETQYF	TGTGCCAGCAGTTTAATGCCCAGGGGAGATGAGACCCAGTACTTC	TRBJ2-5	once	-	TRBV27
CASSLGGYSGANVLTF	TGCGCCAGCAGCTTGGGGGGCTACTCTGGGGCCAACGTCCTGACTTTC	TRBJ2-6	-	-	TRBV5-1
CASSPGDRGIFF	TGTGCCAGCAGCCCCGGGGACAGGGGGATTTTCTTT	TRBJ1-1	few	TRBD1	TRBV7-9
CASSVPGQLYEQYF	TGTGCCAGCAGCGTACCGGGACAGCTTTACGAGCAGTACTTC	TRBJ2-7	-	TRBD1	TRBV5-5
CASSIQGPNQPQHF	TGTGCCAGCAGCATACAGGGCCCCAATCAGCCCCAGCATTTT	TRBJ1-5	many	-	TRBV27
CASSYPGTGTDTQYF	TGTGCCAGCAGTTACCCTGGGACAGGGACCGATACGCAGTATTTT	TRBJ2-3	few	TRBD1	TRBV6-5
CASSLGSSSNEQFF	TGCGCCAGCAGCTTGGGATCCTCTAGCAATGAGCAGTTCTTC	TRBJ2-1	many	-	TRBV5-1
CASSPRAGNTGELFF	TGTGCCAGCAGCCCCCGGGCAGGGAACACCGGGGAGCTGTTTTTT	TRBJ2-2	few	-	TRBV7-6
CASSPRGRNTEAFF	TGTGCCAGCAGCCCCCGGGGTCGGAACACTGAAGCTTTCTTT	TRBJ1-1	few	-	TRBV6-1
CASRPPDSQSMNTEAFF	TGTGCCAGCAGACCTCCGGACAGCCAAAGTATGAACACTGAAGCTTTCTTT	TRBJ1-1	-	-	TRBV12-3/TRBV12-4
CASSQSSGVEQFF	TGCGCCAGCAGCCAATCGTCAGGGGTTGAGCAGTTCTTC	TRBJ2-1	few	-	TRBV4-3
CASRRGGPKETQYF	TGCGCCAGCAGAAGGGGGGGGCCGAAGGAGACCCAGTACTTC	TRBJ2-5	few	-	TRBV5-1
CASSHPSTDTQYF	TGTGCCAGCAGCCACCCTAGCACAGATACGCAGTATTTT	TRBJ2-3	-	-	TRBV9
CASSPPGRFLTF	TGTGCCAGCAGCCCTCCAGGGAGGTTCCTGACTTTC	TRBJ2-6	-	-	TRBV9
CSARGPGTETQYF	TGCAGTGCTAGAGGGCCCGGTACGGAGACCCAGTACTTC	TRBJ2-5	many	-	TRBV20-1
CATSDPPADTQYF	TGTGCCACCAGTGATCCCCCGGCAGATACGCAGTATTTT	TRBJ2-3	few	-	TRBV24-1
CASSTGLSGNTIYF	TGTGCCAGCAGCACAGGACTCTCTGGAAACACCATATATTTT	TRBJ1-3	many	-	TRBV7-2
CASSSVASWQETQYF	TGTGCCAGCAGTTCTGTTGCTAGCTGGCAAGAGACCCAGTACTTC	TRBJ2-5	-	-	TRBV6-5
CASGEIPSSLGKLFF	TGTGCTAGTGGCGAAATTCCCTCTAGTCTGGGAAAACTGTTTTTT	TRBJ1-4	many	-	TRBV12-5